Below, 22 T cell receptor beta chains from the same sample are listed, as sequenced in a study of T cell repertoires in cytomegalovirus infection. Antigens of these TCRs are unknown. TCRdb used MiXCR to reprocess the reads, holding one entry per CDR3 protein. The data hold approximately 89,000 distinct CDR3 sequences, with about 29% observed a single time. The sequencing here drew on CD8+ T cells from cultured PBMCs, taken from culture after CMV antigen stimulation. The receptors come from a human donor in good health (CMV status not recorded). Some clones in this sample may be carry-over from other donors' samples.

Ten or more counts support this clonotype. This rearrangement joins TRBV4-1 to TRBJ1-1; the D is unclear. Germline lookup yields CDR1 MGHRA and CDR2 YSYEKL. Trimming removed 1 base at V and 0 bases at J, with 12 bases between. This CDR3 is 16 amino acids long. CDR3 DNA: TGCGCCAGCAGCCAAGGAGCTGCCCGAATGAACACTGAAGCTTTCTTT. Translated, it gives CASSQGAARMNTEAFF.

This clonotype was seen at least ten times. The chain carries TRBV27 and TRBJ1-1; 8 bases are shared with TRBD1. Germline lookup yields CDR1 MNHEY and CDR2 SMNVEV (reference sequence). This CDR3 has 13 residues. The trim removed 6 bases at V and 7 bases at J, leaving 7 bases unmatched. The CDR3 protein is CASSLHDRGEAFF. The DNA of the CDR3 is TGTGCCAGCAGCCTCCACGACAGGGGTGAAGCTTTCTTT.

The CDR3 reads CASSSSIRNTEAFF. CDR3 coding DNA: TGTGCCAGCAGCTCGAGTATCAGAAACACTGAAGCTTTCTTT. V is TRBV11-2 and J is TRBJ1-1; no firm D call. Looked up from germline, CDR1 is SGHAT and CDR2 is FQNNGV. The CDR3 is made up of 14 amino acids. With 4 bases removed from V and 2 bases from J, the gap between germline ends came to 11 bases.

This chain uses TRBV6-1 with TRBJ2-3; 11 nucleotides match TRBD2. Germline CDR1 and CDR2: MNHNS and SASEGT. The CDR3 has 20 residues. V trimming: 0 bases; J trimming: 6 bases; junction bases outside the gene matches: 17. CDR3 region: CASSEAVNSGGVGYDDTQYF. The CDR3 DNA sequence: TGTGCCAGCAGTGAAGCGGTAAATAGCGGGGGGGTCGGTTATGACGATACGCAGTATTTT.

In this sample, this clonotype turned up a few times. The rearrangement joins TRBV28 to TRBJ2-5; the D call may be TRBD1 or TRBD2 (5 bases each). CDR3 length: 14 residues. The V end was cut by 6 bases, the J end by 5 bases, with 16 bases between. Per germline, CDR1 MDHEN and CDR2 SYDVKM. For the CDR3, the DNA is TGTGCCAGCAGGGGGACGATCCCTGGGGAGACCCAGTACTTC. Translating gives CASRGTIPGETQYF.

The chain carries TRBV11-2 and TRBJ2-3, with D tentatively TRBD2 (6 bases). Germline V gene lookup returns CDR1 SGHAT and CDR2 FQNNGV. Deletions cut 6 bases from V and 6 bases from J, with 16 bases between. The CDR3 length is 14 residues. The CDR3 DNA follows: TGTGCCAGCAGACGTGGGGGGAGCCTCGATACGCAGTATTTT. This codes for CASRRGGSLDTQYF.

This clonotype was seen only once. The chain couples TRBV5-1 to TRBJ2-1, with D perhaps matching TRBD2 (5 bases). CDR3 size: 16 residues. Trimming left V 4 bases short and J 2 bases short, with 16 bases between. Germline assignment: CDR1 SGHRS and CDR2 YFSETQ. CDR3 nucleotide sequence: TGCGCCAGCAGCGAAAATGGGAGAGGCCCCTACAATGAGCAGTTCTTC. Protein: CASSENGRGPYNEQFF.

This clonotype was detected many times. This chain connects TRBV12-3 or TRBV12-4 to TRBJ2-1; D possibly corresponds to TRBD2 (6 bases). CDR3 length equals 13 residues. The V gene lost 7 bases and the J gene lost 7 bases, with 14 bases spanning the gap. The CDR3 spells CASTVGLTNEQFF. CDR3 bases: TGTGCCAGCACCGTGGGACTGACGAATGAGCAGTTCTTC.

Only a few counts were recorded for this clonotype. J is TRBJ2-2 and V is TRBV28; 7 nucleotides align to TRBD1. V shed 4 bases, J shed 1 base, and the junction held 0 bases outside the gene matches. CDR1 and CDR2 from the germline V gene are MDHEN and SYDVKM. CDR3 length: 14 residues. The CDR3 protein is CASSWTGNTGELFF. CDR3 bases: TGTGCCAGCAGTTGGACAGGGAACACCGGGGAGCTGTTTTTT.

The V gene is TRBV4-2, the J gene TRBJ1-6, with D perhaps TRBD1 (5 bases). The V gene's germline CDR1 is LGHNA and CDR2 YNFKEQ. The CDR3 extends over 15 amino acids. V gave up 4 bases and J gave up 5 bases, with 12 bases separating them. CDR3 loop: CASSPRQYDNSPLHF. For the CDR3, the DNA is TGTGCCAGCAGCCCCCGACAGTACGATAATTCACCCCTCCACTTT.

The chain carries TRBV4-1 and TRBJ2-2; 7 bases match TRBD1. CDR1 and CDR2 (germline): MGHRA, YSYEKL. After removal of 4 bases from V and 6 bases from J, the junction contained 8 bases not matched to a gene. The length of the CDR3 is 15 residues. In DNA, the CDR3 is TGCGCCAGCAGCCTCCGACAGGGCCCCTCCGGGGAGCTGTTTTTT. Its translation: CASSLRQGPSGELFF.

There are many counts of this clonotype. The V call is TRBV4-1, the J call TRBJ2-7; D perhaps matches TRBD2 (5 bases). Trimming left V 0 bases short and J 2 bases short, with 11 bases between. Germline CDR1 MGHRA, CDR2 YSYEKL. CDR3 length: 15 amino acids. The CDR3: CASSQDQEGAYEQYF. DNA of the CDR3: TGCGCCAGCAGCCAAGATCAAGAGGGTGCCTACGAGCAGTACTTC.

V gene TRBV7-9 combines with J gene TRBJ2-1; TRBD2 matches 9 bases. The CDR3 contains 14 residues. Germline V gene data show CDR1 as SEHNR and CDR2 as FQNEAQ (reference sequence). V was pared by 5 bases and J by 11 bases, with 10 bases of the junction left unmatched. The CDR3 bases are TGTGCCAGCAGCCCTGTTAGGACTAGCGAACAGCAGTTCTTC. Its translation: CASSPVRTSEQQFF.

This clonotype has just a few counts. The chain's CDR3 is CASRWTDKSEAFF. The CDR3 bases are TGTGCCAGCAGGTGGACAGACAAGTCTGAAGCTTTCTTT. The chain uses TRBV11-2 and TRBJ1-1; tentative D call: TRBD1 (6 bases). The CDR3 loop spans 13 amino acids. Germline values: CDR1 SGHAT, CDR2 FQNNGV. V shed 6 bases and J shed 6 bases, with 14 bases lying between them.

This chain joins TRBV19 and TRBJ1-2, with unresolved D. The germline V and J ends were trimmed by 5 bases and 0 bases, with 10 bases remaining between them. From germline, CDR1 is LNHDA and CDR2 SQIVND (reference sequence). The CDR3 extends over 14 amino acids. CDR3 region: CASSRGSANYGYTF. CDR3 DNA: TGTGCCAGTAGTCGAGGTTCAGCTAACTATGGCTACACCTTC.

This clonotype came up a few times. The rearrangement joins TRBV4-2 to TRBJ2-3, with D hard to call. Germline CDR1 is LGHNA and CDR2 is YNFKEQ. The V end lost 4 bases, the J end lost 6 bases, and 11 bases lay between the germline ends. The CDR3 runs 13 residues. CDR3 nucleotide sequence: TGTGCCAGCAGCCCGTTCGGGCCTGATACGCAGTATTTT. Its translation: CASSPFGPDTQYF.

This clonotype was detected a few times. V gene TRBV12-3 or TRBV12-4 combines with J gene TRBJ1-1; maybe TRBD1 (5 bases). There are 14 residues in the CDR3. V dropped 6 bases and J dropped 1 base, with 12 bases sitting between them. The CDR3, as DNA: TGTGCCAGCAGCTGGGGGGACTCGAACACTGAAGCTTTCTTT. This translates into CASSWGDSNTEAFF.

CDR3 in DNA: TGTGCCATCAGTGAGTCGCCCGAGCAGTACTTC. Encoded protein: CAISESPEQYF. The gene calls are TRBV10-3 and TRBJ2-7; D gene ambiguous. The CDR3 contains 11 residues. Germline CDR1 is ENHRY and CDR2 is SYGVKD. Trimming cost V 0 bases and J 6 bases, with 3 bases left between them.

The V gene is TRBV7-6, the J gene TRBJ1-5; possible D gene TRBD1, 6 bases. V dropped 1 base and J dropped 9 bases, with 19 bases sitting between them. This CDR3 is 16 amino acids long. CDR1 SGHVS and CDR2 FNYEAQ come from the germline V gene. The CDR3 protein is CASSLETGWEIGPQHF. The CDR3 nucleotides read TGTGCCAGCAGCTTAGAAACAGGGTGGGAGATTGGGCCCCAGCATTTT.

This clonotype showed up just a few times. The V call is TRBV6-6, the J call TRBJ2-1; TRBD2 matches at 7 bases. Germline loops: CDR1 MNHNY, CDR2 SVGAGI (reference sequence). This CDR3 region has 17 residues. V was clipped by 0 bases and J by 6 bases; unmatched bases: 11. CDR3 residues: CASSYSTQLAEGNEQFF. The CDR3 DNA is TGTGCCAGCAGTTACTCGACGCAGCTAGCGGAGGGCAATGAGCAGTTCTTC.

The rearrangement uses TRBV7-3 and TRBJ2-3, with TRBD2 as a possible D gene (6 bases). The CDR3 runs to 12 residues. V shed 5 bases and J shed 8 bases, with 11 bases lying between them. Per germline, CDR1 SGHTA and CDR2 FQGTGA. The CDR3: CASSPGLTTQYF. The CDR3 DNA reads as TGTGCCAGCAGCCCGGGACTGACTACGCAGTATTTT.

This clonotype was seen a single time. The J gene is TRBJ2-7, the V gene TRBV5-1; D is perhaps TRBD1 or TRBD2 (5 bases each). V was pared by 4 bases and J by 5 bases, with 13 bases between. The CDR3 totals 13 residues. Germline values: CDR1 SGHRS, CDR2 YFSETQ. CDR3 sequence (DNA): TGCGCCAGCAGCCCGGGACCGGCCGACGAGCAGTACTTC. Protein product: CASSPGPADEQYF.